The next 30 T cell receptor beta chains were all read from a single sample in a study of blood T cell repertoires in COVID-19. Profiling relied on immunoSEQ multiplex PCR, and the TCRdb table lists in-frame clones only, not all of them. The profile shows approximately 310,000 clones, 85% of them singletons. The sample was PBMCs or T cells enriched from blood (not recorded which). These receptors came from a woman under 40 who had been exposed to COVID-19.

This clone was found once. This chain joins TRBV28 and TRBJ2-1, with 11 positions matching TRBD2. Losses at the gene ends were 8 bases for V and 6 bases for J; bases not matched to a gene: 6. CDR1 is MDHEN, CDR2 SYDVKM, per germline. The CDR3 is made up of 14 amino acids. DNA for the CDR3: TGTGCCAGCGAAACTAGCGGGAGTTTCAATGAGCAGTTCTTC. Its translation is CASETSGSFNEQFF.

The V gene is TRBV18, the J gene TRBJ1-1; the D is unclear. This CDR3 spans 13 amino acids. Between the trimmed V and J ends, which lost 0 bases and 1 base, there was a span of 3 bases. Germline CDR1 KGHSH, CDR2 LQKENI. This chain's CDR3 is CASSPPQNTEAFF. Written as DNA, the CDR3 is TGTGCCAGCTCACCACCCCAGAACACTGAAGCTTTCTTT.

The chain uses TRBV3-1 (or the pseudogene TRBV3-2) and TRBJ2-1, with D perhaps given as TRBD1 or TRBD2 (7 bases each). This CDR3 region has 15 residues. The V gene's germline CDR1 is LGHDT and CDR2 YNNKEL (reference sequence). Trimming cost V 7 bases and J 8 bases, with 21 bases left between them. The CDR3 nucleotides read TGTGCCAGCACCCAGGGGGGGGGCTTACTGCATGAGCAGTTCTTC. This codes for CASTQGGGLLHEQFF.

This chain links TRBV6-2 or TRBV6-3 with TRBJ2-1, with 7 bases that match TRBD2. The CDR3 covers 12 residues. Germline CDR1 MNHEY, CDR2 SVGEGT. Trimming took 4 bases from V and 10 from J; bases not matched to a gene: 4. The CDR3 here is CASSSLAVEQFF. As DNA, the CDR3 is TGTGCCAGCAGTTCGCTAGCGGTCGAGCAGTTCTTC.

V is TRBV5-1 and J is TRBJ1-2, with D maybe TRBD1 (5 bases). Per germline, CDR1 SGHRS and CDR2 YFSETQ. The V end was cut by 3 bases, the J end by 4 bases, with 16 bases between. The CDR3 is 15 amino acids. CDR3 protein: CASSSTTGGIYGYTF. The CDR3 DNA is TGCGCCAGCAGCTCCACCACCGGGGGGATCTATGGCTACACCTTC.

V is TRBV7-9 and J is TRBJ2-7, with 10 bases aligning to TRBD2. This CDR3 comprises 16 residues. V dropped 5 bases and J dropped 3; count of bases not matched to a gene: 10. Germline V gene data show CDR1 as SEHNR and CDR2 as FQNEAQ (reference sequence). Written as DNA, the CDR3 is TGTGCCAGCAGCCCAGAGGGGGGACTAGCGTTCTACGAGCAGTACTTC. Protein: CASSPEGGLAFYEQYF. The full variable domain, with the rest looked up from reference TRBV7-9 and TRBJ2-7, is DTGVSQNPRHKITKRGQNVTFRCDPISEHNRLYWYRQTLGQGPEFLTYFQNEAQLEKSRLLSDRFSAERPKGSFSTLEIQRTEQGDSAMYLCASSPEGGLAFYEQYFGPGTRLTVT.

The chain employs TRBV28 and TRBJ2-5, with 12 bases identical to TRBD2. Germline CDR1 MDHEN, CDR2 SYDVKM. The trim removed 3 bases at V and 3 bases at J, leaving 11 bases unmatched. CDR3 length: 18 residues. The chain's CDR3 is CASSLWLAGGPSEETQYF. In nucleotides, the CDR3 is TGTGCCAGCAGTTTGTGGCTAGCGGGAGGGCCCTCTGAAGAGACCCAGTACTTC. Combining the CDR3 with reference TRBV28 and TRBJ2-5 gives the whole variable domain DVKVTQSSRYLVKRTGEKVFLECVQDMDHENMFWYRQDPGLGLRLIYFSYDVKMKEKGDIPEGYSVSREKKERFSLILESASTNQTSMYLCASSLWLAGGPSEETQYFGPGTRLLVL.

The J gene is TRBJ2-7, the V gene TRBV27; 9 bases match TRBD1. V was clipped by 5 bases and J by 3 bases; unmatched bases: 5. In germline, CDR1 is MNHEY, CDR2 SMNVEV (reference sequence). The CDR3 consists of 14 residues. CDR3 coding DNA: TGTGCCAGCAGTGGACAGGGGCGATTCTACGAGCAGTACTTC. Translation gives CASSGQGRFYEQYF.

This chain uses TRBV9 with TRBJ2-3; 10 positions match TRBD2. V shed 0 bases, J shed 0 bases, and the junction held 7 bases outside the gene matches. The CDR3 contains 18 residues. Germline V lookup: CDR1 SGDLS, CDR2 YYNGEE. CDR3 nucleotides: TGTGCCAGCAGCGTAGCGAGCGGGGGGGCCGGGAGCACAGATACGCAGTATTTT. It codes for CASSVASGGAGSTDTQYF.

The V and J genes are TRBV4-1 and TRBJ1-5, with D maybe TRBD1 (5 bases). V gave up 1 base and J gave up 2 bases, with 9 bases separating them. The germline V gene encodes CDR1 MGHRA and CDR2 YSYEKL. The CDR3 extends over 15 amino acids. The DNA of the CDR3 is TGCGCCAGCAGCCAAGTGTTACAGGGCAATCAGCCCCAGCATTTT. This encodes CASSQVLQGNQPQHF.

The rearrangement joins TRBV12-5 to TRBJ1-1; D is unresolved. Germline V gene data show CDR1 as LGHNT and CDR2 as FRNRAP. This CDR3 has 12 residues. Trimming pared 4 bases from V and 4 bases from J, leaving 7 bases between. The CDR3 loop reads CASGSGTTEAFF. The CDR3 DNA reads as TGTGCTAGTGGTTCGGGTACCACTGAAGCTTTCTTT.

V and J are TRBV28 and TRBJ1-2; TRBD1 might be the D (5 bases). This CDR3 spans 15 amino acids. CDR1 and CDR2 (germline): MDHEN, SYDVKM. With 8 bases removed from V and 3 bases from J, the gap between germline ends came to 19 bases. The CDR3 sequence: CASRLLGGADYGYTF. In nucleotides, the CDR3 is TGTGCCAGCCGACTTTTGGGAGGGGCGGACTATGGCTACACCTTC.

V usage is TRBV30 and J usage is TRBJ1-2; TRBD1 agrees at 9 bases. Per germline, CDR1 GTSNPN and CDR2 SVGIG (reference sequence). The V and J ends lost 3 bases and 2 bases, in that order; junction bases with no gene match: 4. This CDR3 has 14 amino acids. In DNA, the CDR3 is TGTGCCTGGAGCCTTGGGACAGGGAACTATGGCTACACCTTC. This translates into CAWSLGTGNYGYTF.

This CDR3 is CASIRGRGGEQYF. DNA for the CDR3: TGCGCCAGCATCCGCGGGCGGGGGGGCGAGCAGTACTTC. The V gene is TRBV23-1, the J gene TRBJ2-7; 9 bases fit TRBD2. TRBV23-1 is identified as an open reading frame with a role that is uncertain. This CDR3 is built from 13 residues. V gave up 7 bases and J gave up 6 bases; unmatched junction bases: 7.

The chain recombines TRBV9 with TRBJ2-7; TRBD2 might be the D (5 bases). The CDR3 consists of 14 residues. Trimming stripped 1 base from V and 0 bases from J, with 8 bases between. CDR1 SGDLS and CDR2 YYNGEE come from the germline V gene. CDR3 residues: CASSVYGDSYEQYF. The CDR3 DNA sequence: TGTGCCAGCAGCGTATACGGGGACTCCTACGAGCAGTACTTC.

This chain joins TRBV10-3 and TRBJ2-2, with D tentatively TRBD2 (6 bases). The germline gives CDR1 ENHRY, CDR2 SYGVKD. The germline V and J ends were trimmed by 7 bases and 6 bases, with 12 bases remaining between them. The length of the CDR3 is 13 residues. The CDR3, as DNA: TGTGCCATCATGTCCAGGGAGGCCGGGGAGCTGTTTTTT. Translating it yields CAIMSREAGELFF.

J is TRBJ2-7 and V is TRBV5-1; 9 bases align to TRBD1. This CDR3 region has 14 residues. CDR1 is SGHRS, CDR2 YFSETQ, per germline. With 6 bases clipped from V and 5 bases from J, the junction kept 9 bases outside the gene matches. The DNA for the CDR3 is TGCGCCAGCACCCGGGACAGGGAGTGGGACGAGCAGTACTTC. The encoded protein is CASTRDREWDEQYF.

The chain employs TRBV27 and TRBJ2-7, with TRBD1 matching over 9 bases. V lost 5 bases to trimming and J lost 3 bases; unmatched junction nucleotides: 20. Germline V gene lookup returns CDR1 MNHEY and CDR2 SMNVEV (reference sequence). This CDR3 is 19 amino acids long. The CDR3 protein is CASSNMGQGIEGSDYEQYF. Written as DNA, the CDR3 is TGTGCCAGCAGTAATATGGGACAGGGTATCGAGGGGAGCGACTACGAGCAGTACTTC.

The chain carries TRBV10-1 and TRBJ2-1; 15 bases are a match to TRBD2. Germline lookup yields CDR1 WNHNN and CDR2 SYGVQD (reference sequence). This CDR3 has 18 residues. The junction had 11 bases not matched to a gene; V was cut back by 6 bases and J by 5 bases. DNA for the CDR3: TGCGCCAGCAGCCTCGGACTAGCGGGGGGGCCCAAGGACAATGAGCAGTTCTTC. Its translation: CASSLGLAGGPKDNEQFF.

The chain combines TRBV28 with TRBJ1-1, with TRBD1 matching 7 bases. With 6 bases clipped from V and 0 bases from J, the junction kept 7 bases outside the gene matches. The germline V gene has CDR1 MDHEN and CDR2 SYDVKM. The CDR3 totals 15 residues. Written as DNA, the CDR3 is TGTGCCAGCAGCCGACAGGGTGGGATGAACACTGAAGCTTTCTTT. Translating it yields CASSRQGGMNTEAFF.

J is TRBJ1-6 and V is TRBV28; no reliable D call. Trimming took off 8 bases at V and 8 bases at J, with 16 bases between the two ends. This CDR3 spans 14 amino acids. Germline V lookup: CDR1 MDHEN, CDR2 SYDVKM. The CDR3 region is CASGSAGRDSPLHF. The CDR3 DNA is TGTGCCAGCGGATCGGCAGGCCGAGATTCACCCCTCCACTTT. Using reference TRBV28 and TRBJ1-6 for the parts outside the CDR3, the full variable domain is DVKVTQSSRYLVKRTGEKVFLECVQDMDHENMFWYRQDPGLGLRLIYFSYDVKMKEKGDIPEGYSVSREKKERFSLILESASTNQTSMYLCASGSAGRDSPLHFGNGTRLTVT.

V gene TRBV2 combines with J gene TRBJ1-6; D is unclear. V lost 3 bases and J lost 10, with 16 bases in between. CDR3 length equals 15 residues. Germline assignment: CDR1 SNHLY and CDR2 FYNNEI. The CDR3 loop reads CASSEREMGNSPLHF. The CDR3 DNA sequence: TGTGCCAGCAGTGAGAGGGAAATGGGTAACTCACCCCTCCACTTT.

In DNA form, the CDR3 reads TGCGCCAGCAGTCCGGACTCATTCCTCCCCGGGGAGCTGTTTTTT. Translating gives CASSPDSFLPGELFF. The rearrangement uses TRBV5-1 and TRBJ2-2; possible D gene TRBD2, 5 bases. Trimming stripped 5 bases from V and 6 bases from J, with 17 bases between. This CDR3 comprises 15 residues. Germline V CDR1 and CDR2: SGHRS, YFSETQ.

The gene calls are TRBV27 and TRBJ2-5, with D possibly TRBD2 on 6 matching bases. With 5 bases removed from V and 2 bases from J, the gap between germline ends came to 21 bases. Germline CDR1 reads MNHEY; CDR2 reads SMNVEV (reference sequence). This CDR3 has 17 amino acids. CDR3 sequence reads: CASSLLPRVAEQETQYF. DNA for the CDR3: TGTGCCAGCAGTCTTCTCCCTCGGGTAGCGGAACAAGAGACCCAGTACTTC.

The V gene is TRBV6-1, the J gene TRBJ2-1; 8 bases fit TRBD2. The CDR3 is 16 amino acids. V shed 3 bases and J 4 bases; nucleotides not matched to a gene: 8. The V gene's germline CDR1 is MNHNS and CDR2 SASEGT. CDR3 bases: TGTGCCAGCAGTGATCCTACGGGGGGGCAGTACAATGAGCAGTTCTTC. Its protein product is CASSDPTGGQYNEQFF.

The CDR3 reads CASSLFNTLGNIQYF. The CDR3 coding sequence is TGTGCCAGCAGTTTATTTAACACCCTCGGGAACATTCAGTACTTC. The chain combines TRBV28 with TRBJ2-4; no reliable D call. The V and J ends lost 1 base and 7 bases respectively, with 14 bases between them. Germline values: CDR1 MDHEN, CDR2 SYDVKM. The CDR3 sequence is 15 residues long.

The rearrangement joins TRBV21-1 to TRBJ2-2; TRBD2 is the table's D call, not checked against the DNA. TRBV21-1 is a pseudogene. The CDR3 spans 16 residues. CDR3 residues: CASSNGGGGEVGELFF. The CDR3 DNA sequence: TGTGCCAGCAGCAATGGTGGCGGGGGGGAGGTCGGGGAGCTGTTTTTT.

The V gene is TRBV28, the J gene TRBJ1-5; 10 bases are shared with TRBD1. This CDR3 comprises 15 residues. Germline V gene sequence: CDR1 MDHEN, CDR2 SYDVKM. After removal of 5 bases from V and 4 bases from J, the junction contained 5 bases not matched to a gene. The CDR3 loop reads CASSLGTGVNQPQHF. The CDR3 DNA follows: TGTGCCAGCAGTCTCGGGACAGGGGTGAATCAGCCCCAGCATTTT.

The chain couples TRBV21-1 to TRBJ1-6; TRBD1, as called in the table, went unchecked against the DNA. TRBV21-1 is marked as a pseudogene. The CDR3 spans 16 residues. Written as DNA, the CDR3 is TGTGCCAGCAGCAAAAACCCCCAGGGGGCCGGTTCACCCCTCCACTTT. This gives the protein CASSKNPQGAGSPLHF.

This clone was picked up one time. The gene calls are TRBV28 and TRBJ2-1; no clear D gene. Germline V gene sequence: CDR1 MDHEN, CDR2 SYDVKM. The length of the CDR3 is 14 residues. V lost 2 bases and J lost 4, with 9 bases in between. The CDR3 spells CASSLAEPYNEQFF. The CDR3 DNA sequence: TGTGCCAGCAGTTTAGCGGAGCCTTACAATGAGCAGTTCTTC.